This TCR beta chain was profiled in a study of blood T cell repertoires in COVID-19. The CDR3 is 13 residues long. Per the germline V gene, CDR1 is LNHNV and CDR2 is YYDKDF (reference sequence). V was clipped by 5 bases and J by 7 bases, with 14 bases between them. Libraries were prepared by immunoSEQ multiplex PCR; TCRdb keeps only in-frame clonotypes and omits some of them. The table has under 300,000 clones, over 90% seen once. The sequenced sample consisted of peripheral blood. The TCR comes from a man in his thirties or forties with COVID-19, enrolled during active disease. V usage is TRBV15 and J usage is TRBJ1-2; tentatively, D is TRBD1 (5 bases). In DNA form, the CDR3 reads TGTGCCACCAGCCCTCGGGGGGGGACTGGCTACACCTTC. It codes for CATSPRGGTGYTF.